The rows below give T cell receptor beta chains drawn from one sample of a study of response to subunit inactivated influenza vaccine. TCRdb reprocessed the RT-PCR reads via MiXCR and lists one record per CDR3 protein. The data show 500,000 to 600,000 distinct CDR3 sequences, 10% to 15% seen once. The sample consisted of PBMCs from blood, taken 45 days after vaccination. The origin of the receptors is a man in his forties or fifties who received an inactivated influenza vaccine. Both conserved end residues are part of each CDR3. The D gene is left open where the match is weak.

D	V	J	CDR3
NA	TRBV6-2/TRBV6-3	TRBJ2-7	CASSTRGAAPYEQYF
TRBD1	TRBV4-3	TRBJ2-3	CASSRRDRGTDTQYF
TRBD1	TRBV28	TRBJ2-7	CASKPSGQGQKAQYF
TRBD1	TRBV7-2	TRBJ1-4	CASSSPRGQNEKLFF
NA	TRBV18	TRBJ2-7	CASSPGIYEQYF
NA	TRBV5-1	TRBJ1-1	CASSLSKIRDTEAFF
NA	TRBV20-1	TRBJ1-2	CSAREPEGGLYGYTF
NA	TRBV10-3	TRBJ2-2	CAISDRGIGELFF
TRBD1	TRBV5-1	TRBJ2-7	CASSWGTAVSYEQYF
TRBD2	TRBV29-1	TRBJ2-2	CSVRAGGPNTGELFF
NA	TRBV29-1	TRBJ1-1	CSVVWSLGEAFF
NA	TRBV12-3/TRBV12-4	TRBJ1-1	CASSLRLGITEAFF
TRBD1	TRBV29-1	TRBJ2-5	CSVRDRLYQETQYF
TRBD2	TRBV11-2	TRBJ2-5	CASSPLKGFRLAGQETQYF
TRBD1	TRBV6-1	TRBJ2-3	CASTPDRGLAGDTQYF
NA	TRBV4-3	TRBJ2-3	CASSQASWGADTQYF